This is a list of T cell receptor beta chains from one sample in a study of T cell responses to AZD1222 COVID-19 vaccine. Sequencing used immunoSEQ multiplex PCR; TCRdb keeps in-frame clones, though not all of them. Altogether 110,000 to 150,000 clones are present, over 75% being singletons, with the ten largest covering approximately 4.5%. Material: peripheral blood, obtained on day 0 of AZD1222 vaccination. Receptor source: an adult in good health. CDR3s include the opening cysteine and the closing phenylalanine or tryptophan. Each record gives: CDR3 DNA, CDR3 protein, D gene, V gene, clone size, J gene. D genes are given only for firm matches. The size of a clone is reported for some rows only, either as once, few or many, or as a class for expanded clones.

TGTGCCAGCTTCACAGGGGCTGGAAACACCATATATTTT | CASFTGAGNTIYF | TRBD1 | TRBV2 | - | TRBJ1-3
TGTGCCAGCAGTTTATACCCCTACAGGGGTGAAGATGAAGCTTTCTTT | CASSLYPYRGEDEAFF | TRBD1 | TRBV27 | - | TRBJ1-1
TGTGCCAGCAGTTCATCTCCGGCAGGGAAGGGTTCACCCCTCCACTTT | CASSSSPAGKGSPLHF | - | TRBV6-5 | - | TRBJ1-6
TGTGCCACCAGCAGAGATGAGGGGGGCCGAGATAGCAATCAGCCCCAGCATTTT | CATSRDEGGRDSNQPQHF | - | TRBV15 | once | TRBJ1-5
TGTGCCAGCAGTTCTACTAGCGGGAGAATTAGGGTGGGTCAGTTCTTC | CASSSTSGRIRVGQFF | TRBD2 | TRBV2 | - | TRBJ2-1
TGTGCCAGCTCAGCATCTGCACCTTTCCTCTACGAGCAGTACTTC | CASSASAPFLYEQYF | - | TRBV18 | - | TRBJ2-7
TGTGCCAGCAGTGAAGGCGGGAGCGGGACAGATACGCAGTATTTT | CASSEGGSGTDTQYF | TRBD2 | TRBV6-1 | - | TRBJ2-3
TGTGCCTACGCGACGGTGTCTGGAAACACCATATATTTT | CAYATVSGNTIYF | - | TRBV30 | - | TRBJ1-3
TGCGCCAGCAGCTTAAGACTAGCGGGAGGTGGGATGAATGAGCAGTTCTTC | CASSLRLAGGGMNEQFF | TRBD2 | TRBV5-1 | - | TRBJ2-1
TGTGCCAGTACCTGGACAGCAGCTAGCAATCAGCCCCAGCATTTT | CASTWTAASNQPQHF | - | TRBV19 | - | TRBJ1-5
TGTGCCAGCAGCCCCACACGCCGGACTAGCGGGACAGATACGCAGTATTTT | CASSPTRRTSGTDTQYF | TRBD2 | TRBV7-3 | - | TRBJ2-3
TGTGCCAGCAGCGGATCGAATAAGGACTACCGCGAGCAGTACTTC | CASSGSNKDYREQYF | - | TRBV3-1/TRBV3-2 | - | TRBJ2-7
TGTGCCAGCAGTTTAGGGACCGGGGAGCTGTTTTTT | CASSLGTGELFF | - | TRBV28 | - | TRBJ2-2
TGTGCCAGTAGTGACCCGGGACTTCTTTCGGGCCAAGAGACCCAGTACTTC | CASSDPGLLSGQETQYF | - | TRBV19 | - | TRBJ2-5
TGTGCCTCGTACGCGTGGGGGGAGACTGCAACTAATGAAAAACTGTTTTTT | CASYAWGETATNEKLFF | - | TRBV27 | - | TRBJ1-4
TGTGCCAGCAGCCCTGGTGGGAGGGAAGAGACCCAGTACTTC | CASSPGGREETQYF | TRBD2 | TRBV11-1 | few | TRBJ2-5
TGTGCCAGCAGCAAAGAAGGGGAATGCAATCAGCCCCAGCATTTT | CASSKEGECNQPQHF | - | TRBV21-1 | - | TRBJ1-5
TGTGCCAGCAGCCAAGATTCCGGGTACCAAGAGACCCAGTACTTC | CASSQDSGYQETQYF | - | TRBV3-1/TRBV3-2 | - | TRBJ2-5
TGTGCCAGCAGCCAAGGCCGGACTAGTGGCTACACCTTC | CASSQGRTSGYTF | - | TRBV3-1/TRBV3-2 | - | TRBJ1-2
TGTGCCAGCAGTTACTTTGGGAGGGATCAGCCCCAGCATTTT | CASSYFGRDQPQHF | - | TRBV6-2/TRBV6-3 | - | TRBJ1-5
TGTGCCAGCGAAGGGGTAGGAGCGAACACTGAAGCTTTCTTT | CASEGVGANTEAFF | - | TRBV2 | - | TRBJ1-1
TGTGCCAGCAGCGTTAGTCTTAGCTGGGGAAACACCGGGGAGCTGTTTTTT | CASSVSLSWGNTGELFF | - | TRBV9 | - | TRBJ2-2
TGTGCCAGCAGTTACTCAGGGACAGATGAAAAACTGTTTTTT | CASSYSGTDEKLFF | TRBD1 | TRBV6-5 | once | TRBJ1-4
TGTGCCAGCAGCTTTATGGGTGGGAACACTGAAGCTTTCTTT | CASSFMGGNTEAFF | - | TRBV11-1 | - | TRBJ1-1
TGTGCCAGCAGTTCCTGGGACCTCGACAATGAGCAGTTCTTC | CASSSWDLDNEQFF | - | TRBV27 | - | TRBJ2-1
TGTGCCAGCAGTGAACGGTATGGCTACACCTTC | CASSERYGYTF | - | TRBV2 | - | TRBJ1-2
TGCGCCAGCAGTCAAGACTTCATGTCGGAAAAACTGTTTTTT | CASSQDFMSEKLFF | - | TRBV23-1 | - | TRBJ1-4
TGTGCCAGCAGTGACAGGGGGAGTATGAACACTGAAGCTTTCTTT | CASSDRGSMNTEAFF | TRBD1 | TRBV2 | once | TRBJ1-1
TGTGCCAGCAGGGGGGACAGGGAGTCGTCACCCCTCCACTTT | CASRGDRESSPLHF | TRBD1 | TRBV6-4 | - | TRBJ1-6
TGCAGCGTTGTTTGGGGACAAAACTACGAGCAGTACTTC | CSVVWGQNYEQYF | - | TRBV29-1 | - | TRBJ2-7
TGTGCCAGCAGCTTACAGTACCAAAGCACAGATACGCAGTATTTT | CASSLQYQSTDTQYF | - | TRBV7-3 | - | TRBJ2-3
TGTGCCAGCAGTGAGGACAGCCCTACGGGGCAGTACTTC | CASSEDSPTGQYF | - | TRBV6-2/TRBV6-3 | few | TRBJ2-7
TGTGCCAGCCGTACGGGGCTAGCGGACACAGATACGCAGTATTTT | CASRTGLADTDTQYF | TRBD2 | TRBV11-2 | - | TRBJ2-3